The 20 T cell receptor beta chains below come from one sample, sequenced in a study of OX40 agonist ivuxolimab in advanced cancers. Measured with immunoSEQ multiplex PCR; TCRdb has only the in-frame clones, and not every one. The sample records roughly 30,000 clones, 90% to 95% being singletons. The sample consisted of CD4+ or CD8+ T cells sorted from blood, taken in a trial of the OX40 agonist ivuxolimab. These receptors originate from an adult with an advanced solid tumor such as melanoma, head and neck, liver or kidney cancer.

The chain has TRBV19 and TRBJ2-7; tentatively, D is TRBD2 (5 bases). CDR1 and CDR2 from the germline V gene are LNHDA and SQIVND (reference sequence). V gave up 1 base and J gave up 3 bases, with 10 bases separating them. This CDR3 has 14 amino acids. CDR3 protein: CASSIGHRDYEQYF. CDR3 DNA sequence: TGTGCCAGTAGTATAGGTCACCGGGACTACGAGCAGTACTTC.

The CDR3 reads CSVEEGRDLGMDEQFF. In DNA form, the CDR3 reads TGCAGCGTTGAAGAAGGGCGGGACTTGGGTATGGATGAGCAGTTCTTC. The J gene is TRBJ2-1, the V gene TRBV29-1; D is perhaps TRBD2 (6 bases). V lost 0 bases and J lost 8, with 20 bases in between. This CDR3 has 16 residues. Germline lookup yields CDR1 SQVTM and CDR2 ANQGSEA.

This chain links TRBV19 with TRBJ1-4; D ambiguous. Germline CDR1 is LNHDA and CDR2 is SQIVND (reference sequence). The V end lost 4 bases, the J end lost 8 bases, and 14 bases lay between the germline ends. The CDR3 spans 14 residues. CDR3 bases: TGTGCCAGTAGTAGTAGGCCCAGCGGGGAAAAACTGTTTTTT. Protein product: CASSSRPSGEKLFF.

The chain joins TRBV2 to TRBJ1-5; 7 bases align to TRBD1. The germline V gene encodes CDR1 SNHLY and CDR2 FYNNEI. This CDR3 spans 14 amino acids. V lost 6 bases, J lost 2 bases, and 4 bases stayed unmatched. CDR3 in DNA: TGTGCCAGCAGACAGGGGATTGGCAATCAGCCCCAGCATTTT. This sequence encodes CASRQGIGNQPQHF. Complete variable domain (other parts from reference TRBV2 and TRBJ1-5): EPEVTQTPSHQVTQMGQEVILRCVPISNHLYFYWYRQILGQKVEFLVSFYNNEISEKSEIFDDQFSVERPDGSNFTLKIRSTKLEDSAMYFCASRQGIGNQPQHFGDGTRLSIL.

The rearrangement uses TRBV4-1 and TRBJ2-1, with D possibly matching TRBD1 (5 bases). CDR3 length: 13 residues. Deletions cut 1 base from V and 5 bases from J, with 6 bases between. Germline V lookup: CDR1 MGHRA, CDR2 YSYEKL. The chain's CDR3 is CASSQVRDNEQFF. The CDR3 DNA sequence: TGCGCCAGCAGCCAAGTCAGGGACAATGAGCAGTTCTTC.

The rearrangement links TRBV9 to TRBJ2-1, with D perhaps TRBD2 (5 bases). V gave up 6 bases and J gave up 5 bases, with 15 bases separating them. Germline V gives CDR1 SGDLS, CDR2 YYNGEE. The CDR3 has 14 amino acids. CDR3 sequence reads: CASMSNSADNEQFF. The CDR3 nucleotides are TGTGCCAGCATGTCGAATAGCGCGGACAATGAGCAGTTCTTC. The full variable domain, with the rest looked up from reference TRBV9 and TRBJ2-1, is DSGVTQTPKHLITATGQRVTLRCSPRSGDLSVYWYQQSLDQGLQFLIQYYNGEERAKGNILERFSAQQFPDLHSELNLSSLELGDSALYFCASMSNSADNEQFFGPGTRLTVL.

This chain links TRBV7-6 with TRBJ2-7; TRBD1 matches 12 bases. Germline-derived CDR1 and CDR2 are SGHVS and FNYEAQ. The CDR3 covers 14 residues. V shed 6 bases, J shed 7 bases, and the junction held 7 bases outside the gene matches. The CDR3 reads CASRRGTGGEEQYF. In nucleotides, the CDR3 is TGTGCCAGCAGAAGAGGGACAGGGGGCGAAGAGCAGTACTTC.

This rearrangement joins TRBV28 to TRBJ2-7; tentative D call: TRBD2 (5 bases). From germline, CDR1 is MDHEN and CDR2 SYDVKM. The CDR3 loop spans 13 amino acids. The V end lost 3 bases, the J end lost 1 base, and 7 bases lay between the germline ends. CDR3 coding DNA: TGTGCCAGCAGTTTGACTAATTCCTACGAGCAGTACTTC. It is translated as CASSLTNSYEQYF.

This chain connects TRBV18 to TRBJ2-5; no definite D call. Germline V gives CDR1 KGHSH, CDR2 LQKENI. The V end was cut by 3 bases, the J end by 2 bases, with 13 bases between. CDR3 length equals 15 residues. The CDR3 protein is CASSPSDIIQETQYF. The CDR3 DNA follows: TGTGCCAGCTCACCCTCCGACATAATACAAGAGACCCAGTACTTC.

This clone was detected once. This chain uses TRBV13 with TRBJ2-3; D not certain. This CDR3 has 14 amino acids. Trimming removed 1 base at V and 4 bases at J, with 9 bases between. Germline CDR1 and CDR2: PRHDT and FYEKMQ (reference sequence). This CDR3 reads CASSLEETSDTQYF. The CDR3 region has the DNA TGTGCCAGCAGCTTAGAAGAAACGTCAGATACGCAGTATTTT.

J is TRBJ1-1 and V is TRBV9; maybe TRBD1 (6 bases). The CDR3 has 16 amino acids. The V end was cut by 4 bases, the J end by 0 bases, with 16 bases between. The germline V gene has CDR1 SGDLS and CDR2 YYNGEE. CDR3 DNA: TGTGCCAGCAGCCCAAGTGGGGGGCTGGTGAACACTGAAGCTTTCTTT. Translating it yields CASSPSGGLVNTEAFF.

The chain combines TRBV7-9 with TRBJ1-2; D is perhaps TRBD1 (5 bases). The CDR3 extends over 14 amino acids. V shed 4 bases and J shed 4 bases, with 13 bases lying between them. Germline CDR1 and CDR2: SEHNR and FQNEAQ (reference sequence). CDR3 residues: CASSSSQGSYGYTF. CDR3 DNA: TGTGCCAGCAGCTCAAGCCAGGGCTCCTATGGCTACACCTTC.

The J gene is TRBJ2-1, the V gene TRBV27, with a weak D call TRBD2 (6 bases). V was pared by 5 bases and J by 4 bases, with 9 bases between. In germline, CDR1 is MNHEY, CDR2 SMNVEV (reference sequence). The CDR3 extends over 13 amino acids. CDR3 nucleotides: TGTGCCAGCAGTATGGGGAGGTACAATGAGCAGTTCTTC. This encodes CASSMGRYNEQFF.

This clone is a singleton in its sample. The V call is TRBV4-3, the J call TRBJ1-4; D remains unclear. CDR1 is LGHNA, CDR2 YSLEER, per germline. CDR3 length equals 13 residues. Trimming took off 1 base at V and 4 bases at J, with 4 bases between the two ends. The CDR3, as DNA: TGCGCCAGCAGCCAAGTGGGTAATGAAAAACTGTTTTTT. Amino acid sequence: CASSQVGNEKLFF.

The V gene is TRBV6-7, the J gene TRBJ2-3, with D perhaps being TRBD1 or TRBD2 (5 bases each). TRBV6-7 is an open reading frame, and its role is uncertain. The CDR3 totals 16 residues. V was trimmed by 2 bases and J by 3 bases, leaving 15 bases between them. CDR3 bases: TGTGCCAGCAGTTACCCCGGGGACGGGTGTACAGATACGCAGTATTTT. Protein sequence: CASSYPGDGCTDTQYF.

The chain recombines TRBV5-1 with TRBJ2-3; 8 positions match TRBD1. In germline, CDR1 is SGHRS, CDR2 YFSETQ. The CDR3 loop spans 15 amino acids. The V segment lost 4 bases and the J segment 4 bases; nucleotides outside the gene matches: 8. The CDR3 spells CASSPGQGMPDTQYF. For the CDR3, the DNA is TGCGCCAGCAGCCCCGGACAGGGAATGCCAGATACGCAGTATTTT.

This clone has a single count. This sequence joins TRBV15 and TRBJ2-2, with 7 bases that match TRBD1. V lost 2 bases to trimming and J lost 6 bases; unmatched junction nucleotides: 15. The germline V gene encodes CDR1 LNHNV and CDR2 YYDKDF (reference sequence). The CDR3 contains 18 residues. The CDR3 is CATSRHISTGFGSGELFF. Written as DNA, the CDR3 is TGTGCCACCAGCAGACATATTTCGACAGGGTTTGGGTCCGGGGAGCTGTTTTTT.

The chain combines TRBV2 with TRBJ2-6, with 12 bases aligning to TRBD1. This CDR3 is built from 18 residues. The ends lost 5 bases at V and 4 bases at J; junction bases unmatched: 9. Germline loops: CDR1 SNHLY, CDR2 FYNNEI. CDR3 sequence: CASSYSGTGGSGANVLTF. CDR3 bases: TGTGCCAGCAGTTATTCCGGGACAGGGGGCTCAGGGGCCAACGTCCTGACTTTC.

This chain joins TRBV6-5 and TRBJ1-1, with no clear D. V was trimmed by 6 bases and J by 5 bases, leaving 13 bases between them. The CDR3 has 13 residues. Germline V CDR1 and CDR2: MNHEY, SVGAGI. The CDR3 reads CASSPSGFTEAFF. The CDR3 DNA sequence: TGTGCCAGCAGCCCGAGCGGGTTTACTGAAGCTTTCTTT.

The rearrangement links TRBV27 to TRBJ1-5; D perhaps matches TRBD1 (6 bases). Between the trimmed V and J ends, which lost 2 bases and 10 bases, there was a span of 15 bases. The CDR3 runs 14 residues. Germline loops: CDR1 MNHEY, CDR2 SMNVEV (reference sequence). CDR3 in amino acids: CASSLMTGRDPQHF. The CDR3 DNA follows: TGTGCCAGCAGTTTAATGACAGGTCGGGATCCCCAGCATTTT.